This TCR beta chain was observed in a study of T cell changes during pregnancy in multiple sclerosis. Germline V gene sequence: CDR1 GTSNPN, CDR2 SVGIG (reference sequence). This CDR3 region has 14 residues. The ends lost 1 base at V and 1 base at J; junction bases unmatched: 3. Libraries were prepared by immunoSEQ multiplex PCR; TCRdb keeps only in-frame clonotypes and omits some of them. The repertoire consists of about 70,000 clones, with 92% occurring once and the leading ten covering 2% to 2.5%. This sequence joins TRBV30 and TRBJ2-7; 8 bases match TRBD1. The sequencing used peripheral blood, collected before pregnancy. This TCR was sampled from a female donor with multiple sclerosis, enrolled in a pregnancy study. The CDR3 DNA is TGTGCCTGGAGTGCTGGACAGGGTTCCTACGAGCAGTACTTC. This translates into CAWSAGQGSYEQYF. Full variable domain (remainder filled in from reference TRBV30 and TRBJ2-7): SQTIHQWPATLVQPVGSPLSLECTVEGTSNPNLYWYRQAAGRGLQLLFYSVGIGQISSEVPQNLSASRPQDRQFILSSKKLLLSDSGFYLCAWSAGQGSYEQYFGPGTRLTVT.